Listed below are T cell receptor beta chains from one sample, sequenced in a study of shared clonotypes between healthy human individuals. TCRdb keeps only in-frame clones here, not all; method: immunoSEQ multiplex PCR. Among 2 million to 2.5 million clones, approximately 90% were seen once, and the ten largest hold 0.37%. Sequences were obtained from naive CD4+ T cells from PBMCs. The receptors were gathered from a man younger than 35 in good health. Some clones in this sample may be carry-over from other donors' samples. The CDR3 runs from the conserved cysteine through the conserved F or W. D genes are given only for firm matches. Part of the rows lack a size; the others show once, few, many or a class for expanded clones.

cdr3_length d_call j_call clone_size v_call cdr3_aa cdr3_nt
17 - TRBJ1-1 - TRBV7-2 CASSLWGGRGENTEAFF TGTGCCAGCAGCTTATGGGGGGGTCGCGGAGAGAACACTGAAGCTTTCTTT
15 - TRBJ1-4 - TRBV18 CASSPARGINEKLFF TGTGCCAGCTCGCCCGCGCGCGGGATTAATGAAAAACTGTTTTTT
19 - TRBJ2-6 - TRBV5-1 CASSFWVGQPSSGANVLTF TGCGCCAGCAGCTTTTGGGTGGGTCAGCCTTCCTCTGGGGCCAACGTCCTGACTTTC
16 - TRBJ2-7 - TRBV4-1 CASSQGLLGAGYEQYF TGCGCCAGCAGCCAAGGGTTGTTGGGGGCGGGCTACGAGCAGTACTTC
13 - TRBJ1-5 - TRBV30 CAWSVGGGQPQHF TGTGCCTGGAGTGTGGGGGGTGGTCAGCCCCAGCATTTT
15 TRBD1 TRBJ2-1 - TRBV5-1 CASSLEGRGFGEQFF TGCGCCAGCAGCTTGGAAGGCAGGGGGTTTGGTGAGCAGTTCTTC
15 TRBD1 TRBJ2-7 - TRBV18 CASSPPGQGGIEQYF TGTGCCAGCTCACCACCGGGACAGGGCGGGATCGAGCAGTACTTC
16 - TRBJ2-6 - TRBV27 CASSLSAYSGANVLTF TGTGCCAGCAGTTTATCGGCCTACTCTGGGGCCAACGTCCTGACTTTC
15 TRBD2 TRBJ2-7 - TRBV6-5 CASRTLGSGSYEQYF TGTGCCAGCCGGACTCTTGGTAGCGGGAGTTACGAGCAGTACTTC
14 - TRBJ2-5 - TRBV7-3 CASRMTGEGETQYF TGTGCCAGCAGGATGACAGGGGAGGGAGAGACCCAGTACTTC
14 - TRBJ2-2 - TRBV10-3 CAISTGTGTGELFF TGTGCCATCAGCACCGGGACTGGGACCGGGGAGCTGTTTTTT
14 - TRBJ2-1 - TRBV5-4 CASSRGVVEDEQFF TGTGCCAGCAGCAGGGGAGTAGTTGAGGATGAGCAGTTCTTC
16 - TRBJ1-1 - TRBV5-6 CASSLYGVRYSTEAFF TGTGCCAGCAGCTTATACGGAGTTAGATATAGTACCGAAGCTTTCTTT
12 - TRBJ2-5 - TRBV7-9 CASSSNPETQYF TGTGCCAGCAGCTCCAACCCAGAGACCCAGTACTTC
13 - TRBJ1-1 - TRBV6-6 CASSYDGNTEAFF TGTGCCAGCAGTTACGATGGGAACACTGAAGCTTTCTTT
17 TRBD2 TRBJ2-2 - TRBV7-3 CASSLSAGRARTGELFF TGTGCCAGCAGCCTAAGCGCGGGGAGGGCCCGGACCGGGGAGCTGTTTTTT
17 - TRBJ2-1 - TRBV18 CASSPVLAGTSYNEQFF TGTGCCAGCTCACCTGTTCTCGCGGGGACATCCTACAATGAGCAGTTCTTC
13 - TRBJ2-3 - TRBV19 CASTEANTDTQYF TGTGCCTCTACAGAGGCGAACACAGATACGCAGTATTTT
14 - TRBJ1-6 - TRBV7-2 CASSFWGGRSPLHF TGTGCCAGCAGCTTTTGGGGAGGGAGATCACCCCTCCACTTT
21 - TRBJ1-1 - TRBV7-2 CASSLASRLRGPPPLNTEAFF TGTGCCAGCAGCTTAGCTAGTAGATTGCGAGGGCCCCCACCACTGAACACTGAAGCTTTCTTT
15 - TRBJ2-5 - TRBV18 CASSPPGGRQETQYF TGTGCCAGCTCACCACCGGGGGGGCGCCAAGAGACCCAGTACTTC
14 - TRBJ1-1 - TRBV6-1 CASSERSSNTEAFF TGTGCCAGCAGTGAAAGGAGCTCGAACACTGAAGCTTTCTTT
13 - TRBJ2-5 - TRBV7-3 CASSSRGGETQYF TGTGCCAGCAGCTCCAGGGGAGGAGAGACCCAGTACTTC
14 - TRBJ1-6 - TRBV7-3 CASSLMGLNSPLHF TGTGCCAGCAGCTTAATGGGGCTTAATTCACCCCTCCACTTT
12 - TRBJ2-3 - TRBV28 CASSLLSDTQYF TGTGCCAGCAGTTTGCTTTCAGATACGCAGTATTTT
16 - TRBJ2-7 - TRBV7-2 CASSILRVRSSYEQYF TGTGCCAGCAGCATCCTACGGGTTAGGAGCTCCTACGAGCAGTACTTC
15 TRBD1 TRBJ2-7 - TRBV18 CASSPEIPGTGEQYF TGTGCCAGCTCACCAGAAATCCCCGGGACAGGCGAGCAGTACTTC
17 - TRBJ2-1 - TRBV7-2 CASSLGEVDFSYNEQFF TGTGCCAGCAGCTTAGGAGAAGTCGATTTCTCCTACAATGAGCAGTTCTTC
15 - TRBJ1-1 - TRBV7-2 CASTQRTGQNTEAFF TGTGCCAGCACCCAACGGACGGGTCAGAACACTGAAGCTTTCTTT
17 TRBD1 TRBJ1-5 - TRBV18 CASSDGTVLYSNQPQHF TGTGCCAGCTCAGACGGGACAGTACTTTATAGCAATCAGCCCCAGCATTTT
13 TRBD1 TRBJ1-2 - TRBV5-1 CASSLGQGEGYTF TGCGCCAGCAGCTTGGGACAGGGTGAAGGCTACACCTTC
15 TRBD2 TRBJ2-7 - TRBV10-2 CASRLQTSGSFGQYF TGCGCCAGCAGACTCCAGACTAGCGGGAGTTTTGGGCAGTACTTC
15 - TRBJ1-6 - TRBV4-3 CASSQGEGIGSPLHF TGCGCCAGCAGCCAAGGCGAGGGGATTGGGTCACCCCTCCACTTT
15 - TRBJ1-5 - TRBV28 CASSLWDSGNQPQHF TGTGCCAGCAGTTTATGGGACAGTGGCAATCAGCCCCAGCATTTT
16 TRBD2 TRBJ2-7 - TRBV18 CASSPPGSGRPVEQYF TGTGCCAGCTCACCACCGGGCAGCGGGAGACCGGTCGAGCAGTACTTC
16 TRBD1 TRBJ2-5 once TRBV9 CASSLGGTGGGETQYF TGTGCCAGCAGCCTTGGGGGGACAGGGGGCGGAGAGACCCAGTACTTC
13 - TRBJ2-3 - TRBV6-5 CASRLDYTDTQYF TGTGCCAGCAGACTAGATTACACAGATACGCAGTATTTT
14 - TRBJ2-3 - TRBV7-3 CASSPEGGRDTQYF TGTGCCAGCAGCCCAGAGGGGGGGCGAGATACGCAGTATTTT
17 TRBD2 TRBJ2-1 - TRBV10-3 CAIRTQGLADNYNEQFF TGTGCCATCAGAACCCAAGGACTAGCGGATAACTACAATGAGCAGTTCTTC
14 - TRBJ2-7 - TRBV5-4 CASSAGRHSYEQYF TGTGCCAGCAGCGCGGGACGGCACTCCTACGAGCAGTACTTC